This T cell receptor (beta chain) was documented in a study of blood T cell repertoires in COVID-19. TCRdb's copy holds only in-frame clones and misses some; the assay was immunoSEQ multiplex PCR. This table has fewer than 130,000 clones, approximately 69% appearing once. CDR1 and CDR2 (germline): MNHEY, SVGAGI. The length of the CDR3 is 13 residues. V was trimmed by 10 bases and J by 2 bases, leaving 15 bases between them. This clone was observed a single time. The gene calls are TRBV6-5 and TRBJ2-7, with D perhaps matching TRBD1 (6 bases). Sequencing was performed on peripheral blood. The source is a man older than 75 with acute or convalescent COVID-19. CDR3 in DNA: TGTGCCACCCGGACAGCTGGTGCCTACGAGCAGTACTTC. Amino acids: CATRTAGAYEQYF.